This T cell receptor beta chain was documented in a study of blood T cell repertoires in COVID-19. The overall study: Whether acute or convalescent, the COVID-19 samples came from the United States, Italy and Spain. T cells, B-cell-depleted T cells, or PBMCs provided the cDNA or gDNA that served as material.

In its sample, this clone was seen a few times. Germline lookup yields CDR1 MDHEN and CDR2 SYDVKM. The V end lost 6 bases, the J end lost 4 bases, and 18 bases lay between the germline ends. The CDR3 runs to 15 residues. Per the original methods: Cell counts per sample came from amplifying reference gene primers. Produced via immunoSEQ multiplex PCR; TCRdb's table is partial and in-frame only. V and J calls and clone size are as listed in that table; D and trimming were resolved from the DNA. This sample has some 190,000 clones, with roughly nine tenths found just once. The chain is built from TRBV28 and TRBJ1-2; maybe TRBD1 (6 bases). The source material was peripheral blood. The receptor comes from a man aged 25 to 45 with acute or convalescent COVID-19. CDR3 loop: CASRSLEGGVYGYTF. Here the CDR3 DNA reads TGTGCCAGCAGATCCCTAGAAGGGGGTGTCTATGGCTACACCTTC.